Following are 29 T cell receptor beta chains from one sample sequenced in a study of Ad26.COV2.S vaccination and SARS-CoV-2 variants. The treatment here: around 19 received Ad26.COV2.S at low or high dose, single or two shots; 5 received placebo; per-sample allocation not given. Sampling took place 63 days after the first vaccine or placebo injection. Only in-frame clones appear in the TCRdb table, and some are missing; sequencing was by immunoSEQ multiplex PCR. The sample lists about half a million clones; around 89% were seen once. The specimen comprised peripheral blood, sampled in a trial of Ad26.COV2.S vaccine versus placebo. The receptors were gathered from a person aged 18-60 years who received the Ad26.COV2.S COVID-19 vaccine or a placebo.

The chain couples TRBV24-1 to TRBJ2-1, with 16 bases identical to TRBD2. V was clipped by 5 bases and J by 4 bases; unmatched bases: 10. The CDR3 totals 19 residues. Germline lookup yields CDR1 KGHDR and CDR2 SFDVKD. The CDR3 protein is CATSAPGLAGGPRYNEQFF. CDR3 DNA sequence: TGTGCCACCAGTGCCCCGGGACTAGCGGGAGGGCCTCGGTACAATGAGCAGTTCTTC.

The CDR3 loop is CASSQERTYGYTF. The DNA for the CDR3 is TGTGCCAGCAGCCAAGAACGCACTTATGGCTACACCTTC. The chain is built from TRBV3-1 (or the pseudogene TRBV3-2) and TRBJ1-2, with D unclear. Per the germline V gene, CDR1 is LGHDT and CDR2 is YNNKEL (reference sequence). Trimming removed 0 bases from V and 5 bases from J, with 7 bases in between. This CDR3 comprises 13 residues.

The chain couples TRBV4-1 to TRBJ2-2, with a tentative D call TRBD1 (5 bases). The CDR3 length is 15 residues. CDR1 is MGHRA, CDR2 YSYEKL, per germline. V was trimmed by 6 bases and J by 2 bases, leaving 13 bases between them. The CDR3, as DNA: TGCGCCAGCAGACCACATCAGGGCAACACCGGGGAGCTGTTTTTT. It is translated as CASRPHQGNTGELFF.

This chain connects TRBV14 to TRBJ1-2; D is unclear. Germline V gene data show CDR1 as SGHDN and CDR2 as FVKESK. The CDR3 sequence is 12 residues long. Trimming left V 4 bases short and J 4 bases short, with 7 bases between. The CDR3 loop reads CASSRRSYGYTF. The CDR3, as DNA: TGTGCCAGCAGCCGCCGGAGCTATGGCTACACCTTC.

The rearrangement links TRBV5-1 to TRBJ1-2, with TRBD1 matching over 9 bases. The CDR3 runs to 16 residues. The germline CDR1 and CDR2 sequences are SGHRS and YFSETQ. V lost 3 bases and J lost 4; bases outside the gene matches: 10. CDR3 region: CASSSTEDRGLYGYTF. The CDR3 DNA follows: TGCGCCAGCAGCTCTACCGAGGACAGGGGTCTCTATGGCTACACCTTC.

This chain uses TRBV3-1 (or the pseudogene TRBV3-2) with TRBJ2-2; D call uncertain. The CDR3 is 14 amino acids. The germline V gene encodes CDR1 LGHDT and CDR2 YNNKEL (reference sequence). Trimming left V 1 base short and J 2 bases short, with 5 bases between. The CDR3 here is CASSQALNTGELFF. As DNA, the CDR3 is TGTGCCAGCAGCCAAGCTCTAAACACCGGGGAGCTGTTTTTT.

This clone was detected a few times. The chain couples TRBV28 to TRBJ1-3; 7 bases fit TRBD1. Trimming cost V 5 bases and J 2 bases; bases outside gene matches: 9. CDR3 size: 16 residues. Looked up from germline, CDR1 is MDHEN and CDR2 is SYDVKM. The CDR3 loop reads CASSTTGEEAGNTIYF. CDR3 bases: TGTGCCAGCAGTACAACAGGGGAGGAGGCTGGAAACACCATATATTTT.

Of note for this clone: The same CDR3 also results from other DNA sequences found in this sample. The CDR3 reads CASSIWGRNQPQHF. The DNA of the CDR3 is TGTGCCAGTAGTATATGGGGCAGGAATCAGCCCCAGCATTTT. V and J are TRBV19 and TRBJ1-5; TRBD1 is a possible D gene (5 bases). The CDR3 length is 14 residues. Germline-derived CDR1 and CDR2 are LNHDA and SQIVND (reference sequence). Trimming removed 2 bases from V and 4 bases from J, with 9 bases in between.

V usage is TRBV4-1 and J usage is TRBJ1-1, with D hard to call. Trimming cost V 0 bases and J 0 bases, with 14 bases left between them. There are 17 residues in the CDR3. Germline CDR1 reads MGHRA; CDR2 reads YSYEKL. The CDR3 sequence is CASSQDRLSDLNTEAFF. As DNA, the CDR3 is TGCGCCAGCAGCCAAGATCGGCTGAGCGATTTGAACACTGAAGCTTTCTTT.

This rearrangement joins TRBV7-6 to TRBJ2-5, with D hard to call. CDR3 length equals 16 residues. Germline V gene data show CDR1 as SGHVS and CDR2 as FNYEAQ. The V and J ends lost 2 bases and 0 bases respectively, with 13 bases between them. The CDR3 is CASSLLTQTYQETQYF. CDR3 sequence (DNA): TGTGCCAGCAGCTTATTGACACAAACCTACCAAGAGACCCAGTACTTC.

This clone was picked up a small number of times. CDR3: CSGRDGNSYEQYF. DNA of the CDR3: TGCAGCGGACGGGACGGAAACTCCTACGAGCAGTACTTC. V is TRBV29-1 and J is TRBJ2-7; either TRBD1 or TRBD2 may supply D (5 bases each). V lost 7 bases to trimming and J lost 0 bases, with 13 bases between them. The CDR3 extends over 13 amino acids. Looked up from germline, CDR1 is SQVTM and CDR2 is ANQGSEA.

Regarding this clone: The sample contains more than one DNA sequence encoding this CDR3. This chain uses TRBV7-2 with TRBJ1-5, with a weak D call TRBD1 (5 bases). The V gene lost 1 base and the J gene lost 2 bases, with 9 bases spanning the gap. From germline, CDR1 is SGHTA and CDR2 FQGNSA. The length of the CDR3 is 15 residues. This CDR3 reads CASSLEGRGNQPQHF. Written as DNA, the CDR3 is TGTGCCAGCAGCTTAGAAGGCAGGGGCAATCAGCCCCAGCATTTT.

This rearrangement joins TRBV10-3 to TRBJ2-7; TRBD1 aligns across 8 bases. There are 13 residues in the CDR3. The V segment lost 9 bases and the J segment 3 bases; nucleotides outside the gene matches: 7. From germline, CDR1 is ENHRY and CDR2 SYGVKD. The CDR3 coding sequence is TGTGCCATTCGGGACAGGAGTTACTACGAGCAGTACTTC. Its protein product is CAIRDRSYYEQYF.

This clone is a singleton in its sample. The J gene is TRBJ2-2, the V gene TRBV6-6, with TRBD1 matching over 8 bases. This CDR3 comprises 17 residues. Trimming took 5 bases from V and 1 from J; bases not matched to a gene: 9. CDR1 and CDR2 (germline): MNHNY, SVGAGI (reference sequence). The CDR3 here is CASSPGTGLKNTGELFF. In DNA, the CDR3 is TGTGCCAGCAGTCCCGGGACAGGTTTAAAGAACACCGGGGAGCTGTTTTTT.

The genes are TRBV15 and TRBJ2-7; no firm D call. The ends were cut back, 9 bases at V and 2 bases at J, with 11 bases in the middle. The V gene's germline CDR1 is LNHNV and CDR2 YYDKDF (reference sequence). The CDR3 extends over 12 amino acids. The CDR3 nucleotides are TGTGCCACTTCCGACTCTACCTACGAGCAGTACTTC. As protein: CATSDSTYEQYF.

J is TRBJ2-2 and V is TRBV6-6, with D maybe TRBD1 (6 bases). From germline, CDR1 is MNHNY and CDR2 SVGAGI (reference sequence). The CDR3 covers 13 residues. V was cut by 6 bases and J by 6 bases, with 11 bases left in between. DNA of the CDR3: TGTGCCAGCAGCCCAACAGGGTCCGGGGAGCTGTTTTTT. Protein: CASSPTGSGELFF.

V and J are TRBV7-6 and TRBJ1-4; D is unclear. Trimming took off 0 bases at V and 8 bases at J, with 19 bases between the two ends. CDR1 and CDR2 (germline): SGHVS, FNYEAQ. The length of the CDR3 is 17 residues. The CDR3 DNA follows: TGTGCCAGCAGCTTAGCGCTTCGGCCAGACGGGAACGAAAAACTGTTTTTT. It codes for CASSLALRPDGNEKLFF.

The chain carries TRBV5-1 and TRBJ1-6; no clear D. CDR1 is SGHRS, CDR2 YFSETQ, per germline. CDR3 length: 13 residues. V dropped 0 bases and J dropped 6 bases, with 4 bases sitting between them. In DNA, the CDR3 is TGCGCCAGCAGCTTGGATAGTAATTCACCCCTCCACTTT. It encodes CASSLDSNSPLHF. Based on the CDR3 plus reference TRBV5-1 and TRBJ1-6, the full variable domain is KAGVTQTPRYLIKTRGQQVTLSCSPISGHRSVSWYQQTPGQGLQFLFEYFSETQRNKGNFPGRFSGRQFSNSRSEMNVSTLELGDSALYLCASSLDSNSPLHFGNGTRLTVT.

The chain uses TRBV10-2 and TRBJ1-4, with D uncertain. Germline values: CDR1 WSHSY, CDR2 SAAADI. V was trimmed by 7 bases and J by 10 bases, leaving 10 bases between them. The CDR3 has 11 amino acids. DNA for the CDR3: TGCGCCAGCAAGGAGGCGCGAAAACTGTTTTTT. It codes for CASKEARKLFF.

Here the CDR3 reads CATSSRTGSTDTQYF. The CDR3 DNA reads as TGTGCCACCAGCTCCCGGACAGGTTCCACAGATACGCAGTATTTT. This chain links TRBV15 with TRBJ2-3, with 7 nucleotides matching TRBD1. There are 15 residues in the CDR3. Losses at the gene ends were 5 bases for V and 2 bases for J; bases not matched to a gene: 7. In germline, CDR1 is LNHNV, CDR2 YYDKDF (reference sequence).

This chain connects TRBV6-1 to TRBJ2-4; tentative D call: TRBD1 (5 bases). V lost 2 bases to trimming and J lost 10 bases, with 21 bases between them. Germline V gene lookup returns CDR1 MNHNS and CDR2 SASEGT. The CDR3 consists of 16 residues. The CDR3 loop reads CASSESGAMVRQIQYF. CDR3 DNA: TGTGCCAGCAGTGAAAGTGGGGCAATGGTACGACAAATTCAGTACTTC.

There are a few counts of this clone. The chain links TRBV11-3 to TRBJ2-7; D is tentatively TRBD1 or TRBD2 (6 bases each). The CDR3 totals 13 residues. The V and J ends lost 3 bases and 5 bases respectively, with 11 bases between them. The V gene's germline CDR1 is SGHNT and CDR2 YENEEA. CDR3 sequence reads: CASSLTGGDEQYF. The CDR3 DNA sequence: TGTGCCAGCAGCTTGACAGGAGGGGACGAGCAGTACTTC.

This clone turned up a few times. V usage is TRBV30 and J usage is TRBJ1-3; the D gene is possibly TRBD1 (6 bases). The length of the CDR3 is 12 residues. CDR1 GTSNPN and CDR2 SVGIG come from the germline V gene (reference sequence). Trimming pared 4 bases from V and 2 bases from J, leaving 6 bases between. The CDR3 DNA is TGTGCCTGGACAGGGGCTGGAAACACCATATATTTT. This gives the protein CAWTGAGNTIYF.

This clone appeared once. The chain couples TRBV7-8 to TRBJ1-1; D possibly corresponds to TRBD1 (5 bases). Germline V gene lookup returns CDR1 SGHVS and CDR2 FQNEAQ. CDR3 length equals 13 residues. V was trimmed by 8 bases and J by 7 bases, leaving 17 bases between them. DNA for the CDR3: TGTGCCAGCTTTCGGACACATCAGAATGAAGCTTTCTTT. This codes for CASFRTHQNEAFF.

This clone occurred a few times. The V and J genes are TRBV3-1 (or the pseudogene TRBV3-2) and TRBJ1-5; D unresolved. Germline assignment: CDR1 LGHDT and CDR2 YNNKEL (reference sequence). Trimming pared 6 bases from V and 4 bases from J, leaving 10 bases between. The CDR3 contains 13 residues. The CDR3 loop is CASSHLGNQPQHF. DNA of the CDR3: TGTGCCAGCAGTCACCTTGGGAATCAGCCCCAGCATTTT.

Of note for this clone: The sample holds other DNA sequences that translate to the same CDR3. Here the CDR3 DNA reads TGTGCCAGCAGGGGGGGGTCCTACAATGAGCAGTTCTTC. It is translated as CASRGGSYNEQFF. The chain uses TRBV6-5 and TRBJ2-1; 7 bases line up with TRBD2. The CDR3 has 13 amino acids. CDR1 and CDR2 from the germline V gene are MNHEY and SVGAGI. J was trimmed by 1 base and V by 6 bases; bases with no gene match: 0.

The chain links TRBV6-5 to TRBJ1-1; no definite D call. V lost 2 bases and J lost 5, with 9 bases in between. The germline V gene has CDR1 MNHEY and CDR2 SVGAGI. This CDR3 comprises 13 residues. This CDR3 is CASSYGLKTEAFF. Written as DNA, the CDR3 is TGTGCCAGCAGTTACGGACTTAAAACTGAAGCTTTCTTT.

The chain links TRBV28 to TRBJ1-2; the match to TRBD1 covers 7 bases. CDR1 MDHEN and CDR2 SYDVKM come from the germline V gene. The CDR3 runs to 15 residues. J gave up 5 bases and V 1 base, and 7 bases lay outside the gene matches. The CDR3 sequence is CASSLYRDSIYGYTF. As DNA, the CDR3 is TGTGCCAGCAGTTTATACCGGGACAGTATATATGGCTACACCTTC.

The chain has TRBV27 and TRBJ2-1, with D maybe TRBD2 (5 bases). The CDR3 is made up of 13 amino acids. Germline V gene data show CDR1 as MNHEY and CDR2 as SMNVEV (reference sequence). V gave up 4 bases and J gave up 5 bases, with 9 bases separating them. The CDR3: CASSSRADNEQFF. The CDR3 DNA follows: TGTGCCAGCAGTTCGCGGGCGGACAATGAGCAGTTCTTC.